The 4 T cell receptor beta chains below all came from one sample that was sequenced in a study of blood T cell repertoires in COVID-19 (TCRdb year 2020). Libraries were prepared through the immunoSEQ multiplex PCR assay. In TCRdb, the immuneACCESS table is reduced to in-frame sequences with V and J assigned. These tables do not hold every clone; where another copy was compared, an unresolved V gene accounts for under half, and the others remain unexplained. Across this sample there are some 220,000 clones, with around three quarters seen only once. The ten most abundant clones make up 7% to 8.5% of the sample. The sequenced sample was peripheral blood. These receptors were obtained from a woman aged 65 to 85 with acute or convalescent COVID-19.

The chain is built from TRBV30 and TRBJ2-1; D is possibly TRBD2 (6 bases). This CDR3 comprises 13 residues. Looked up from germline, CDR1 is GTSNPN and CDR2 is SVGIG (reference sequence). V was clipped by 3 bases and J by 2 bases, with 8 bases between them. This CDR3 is CAWRPGAYNEQFF. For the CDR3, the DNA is TGTGCCTGGAGGCCGGGAGCCTACAATGAGCAGTTCTTC.

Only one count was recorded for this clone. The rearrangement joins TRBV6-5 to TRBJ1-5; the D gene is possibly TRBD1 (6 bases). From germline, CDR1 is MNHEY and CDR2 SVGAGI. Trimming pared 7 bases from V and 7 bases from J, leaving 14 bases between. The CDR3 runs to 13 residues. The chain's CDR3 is CASTAGVGQPQHF. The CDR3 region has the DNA TGTGCCAGCACTGCAGGGGTTGGGCAGCCCCAGCATTTT.

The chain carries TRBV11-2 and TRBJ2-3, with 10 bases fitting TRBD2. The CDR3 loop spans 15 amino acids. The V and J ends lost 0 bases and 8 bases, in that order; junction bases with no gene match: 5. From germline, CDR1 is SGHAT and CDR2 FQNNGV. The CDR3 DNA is TGTGCCAGCAGCTTAGAGCTAGCGGGGGTCGTTACGCAGTATTTT. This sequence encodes CASSLELAGVVTQYF.

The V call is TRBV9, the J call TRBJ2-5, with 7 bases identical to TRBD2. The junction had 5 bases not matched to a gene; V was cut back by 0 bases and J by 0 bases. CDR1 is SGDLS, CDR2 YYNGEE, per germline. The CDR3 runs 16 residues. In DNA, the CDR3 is TGTGCCAGCAGCGTAGGGGTCAGCGGGGACCAAGAGACCCAGTACTTC. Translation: CASSVGVSGDQETQYF.